This T cell receptor beta chain was retrieved from a study of shared clonotypes between healthy human individuals. This CDR3 is 15 amino acids long. Measured with immunoSEQ multiplex PCR; TCRdb has only the in-frame clones, and not every one. The sample has approximately 500,000 clones, around 96% seen once. V usage is TRBV21-1 and J usage is TRBJ1-1. TRBV21-1 is described as a pseudogene. The sequenced sample was naive CD4+ T cells sorted from blood. Noted subset: CD45RA+ positively selected. This sequence was found in a woman in her 30s in good health. The CDR3: CASPLSIAKNTEAFF. In DNA, the CDR3 is TGTGCCAGCCCGCTTTCGATAGCGAAGAACACTGAAGCTTTCTTT.